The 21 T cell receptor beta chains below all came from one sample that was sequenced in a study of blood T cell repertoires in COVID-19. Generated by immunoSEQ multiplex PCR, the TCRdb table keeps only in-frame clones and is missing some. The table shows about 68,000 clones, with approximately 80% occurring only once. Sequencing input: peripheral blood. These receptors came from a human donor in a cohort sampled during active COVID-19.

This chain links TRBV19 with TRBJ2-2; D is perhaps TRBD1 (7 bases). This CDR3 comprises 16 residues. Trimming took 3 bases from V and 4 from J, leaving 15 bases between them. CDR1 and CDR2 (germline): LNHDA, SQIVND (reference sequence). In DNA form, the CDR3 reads TGTGCCAGTAGTATCGCGGGACAGTTAGTCACCGGGGAGCTGTTTTTT. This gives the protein CASSIAGQLVTGELFF.

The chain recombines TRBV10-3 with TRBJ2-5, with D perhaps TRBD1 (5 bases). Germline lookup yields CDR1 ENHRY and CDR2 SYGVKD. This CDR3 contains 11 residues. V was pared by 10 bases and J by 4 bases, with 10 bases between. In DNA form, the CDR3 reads TGTGCCAGCGGACAAGGAGAGACCCAGTACTTC. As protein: CASGQGETQYF.

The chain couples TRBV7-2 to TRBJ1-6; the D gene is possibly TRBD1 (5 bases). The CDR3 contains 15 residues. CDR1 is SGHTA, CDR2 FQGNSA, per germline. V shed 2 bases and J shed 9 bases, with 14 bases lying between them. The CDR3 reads CASSLSQGSASPLHF. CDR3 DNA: TGTGCCAGCAGCTTATCTCAGGGCAGCGCTTCACCCCTCCACTTT.

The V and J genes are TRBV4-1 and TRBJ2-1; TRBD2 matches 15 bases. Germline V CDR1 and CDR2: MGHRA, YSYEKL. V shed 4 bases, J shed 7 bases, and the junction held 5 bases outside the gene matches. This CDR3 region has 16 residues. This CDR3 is CASSRGLAGGENEQFF. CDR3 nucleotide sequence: TGCGCCAGCAGCCGGGGACTAGCGGGGGGTGAGAATGAGCAGTTCTTC.

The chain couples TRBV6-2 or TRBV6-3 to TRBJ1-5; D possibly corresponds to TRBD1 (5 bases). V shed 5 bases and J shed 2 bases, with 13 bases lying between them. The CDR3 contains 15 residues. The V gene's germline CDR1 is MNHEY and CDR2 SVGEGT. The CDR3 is CASSLRRGGNQPQHF. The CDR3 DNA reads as TGTGCCAGCAGTCTCCGCCGGGGGGGCAATCAGCCCCAGCATTTT.

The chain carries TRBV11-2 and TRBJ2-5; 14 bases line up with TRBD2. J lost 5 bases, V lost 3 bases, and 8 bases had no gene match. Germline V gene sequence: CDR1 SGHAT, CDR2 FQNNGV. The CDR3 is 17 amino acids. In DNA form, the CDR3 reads TGTGCCAGCAGCTTGGGGGGGACTAGCGGGAGAGGGGAGACCCAGTACTTC. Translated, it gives CASSLGGTSGRGETQYF.

DNA for the CDR3: TGTGCCAGCAGTCGGGACAGGGTATACGAGCAGTACTTC. It codes for CASSRDRVYEQYF. The rearrangement links TRBV6-5 to TRBJ2-7, with 9 bases aligning to TRBD1. Germline V gene sequence: CDR1 MNHEY, CDR2 SVGAGI. This CDR3 has 13 residues. Unmatched junction bases numbered 3, after V lost 5 bases and J lost 4 bases.

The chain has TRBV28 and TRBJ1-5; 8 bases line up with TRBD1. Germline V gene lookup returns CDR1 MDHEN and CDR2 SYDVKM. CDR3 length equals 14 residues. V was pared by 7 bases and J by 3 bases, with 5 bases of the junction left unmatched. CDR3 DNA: TGTGCCAGCATGGGGACAGGCGCCAATCAGCCCCAGCATTTT. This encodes CASMGTGANQPQHF.

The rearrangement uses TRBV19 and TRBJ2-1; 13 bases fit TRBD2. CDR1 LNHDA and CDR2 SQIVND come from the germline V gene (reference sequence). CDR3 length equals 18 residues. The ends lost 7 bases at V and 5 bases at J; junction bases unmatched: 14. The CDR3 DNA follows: TGTGCCAGTACGAGGGGACTAGCGGGACTTTTTGGGAACAATGAGCAGTTCTTC. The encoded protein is CASTRGLAGLFGNNEQFF.

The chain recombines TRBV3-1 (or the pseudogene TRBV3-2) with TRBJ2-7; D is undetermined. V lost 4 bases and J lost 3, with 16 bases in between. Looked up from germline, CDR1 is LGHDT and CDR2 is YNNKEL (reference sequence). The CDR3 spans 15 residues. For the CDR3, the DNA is TGTGCCAGCAGCCTAGACCTAAAGCGTCGCTACGAGCAGTACTTC. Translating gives CASSLDLKRRYEQYF.

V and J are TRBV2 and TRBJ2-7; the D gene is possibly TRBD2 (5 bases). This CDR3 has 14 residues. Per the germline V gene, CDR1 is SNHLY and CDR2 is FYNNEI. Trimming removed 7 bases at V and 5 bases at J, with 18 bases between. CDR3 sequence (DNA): TGTGCCAGCAAACGGGGTTCGAATCGGGACGAGCAGTACTTC. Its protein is CASKRGSNRDEQYF. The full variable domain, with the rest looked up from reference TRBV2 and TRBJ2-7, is EPEVTQTPSHQVTQMGQEVILRCVPISNHLYFYWYRQILGQKVEFLVSFYNNEISEKSEIFDDQFSVERPDGSNFTLKIRSTKLEDSAMYFCASKRGSNRDEQYFGPGTRLTVT.

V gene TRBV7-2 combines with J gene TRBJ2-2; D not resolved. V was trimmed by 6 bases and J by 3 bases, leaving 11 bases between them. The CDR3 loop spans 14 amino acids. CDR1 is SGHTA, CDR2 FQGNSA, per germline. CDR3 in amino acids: CASSKRLDTGELFF. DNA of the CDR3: TGTGCCAGCAGTAAGAGATTGGACACCGGGGAGCTGTTTTTT.

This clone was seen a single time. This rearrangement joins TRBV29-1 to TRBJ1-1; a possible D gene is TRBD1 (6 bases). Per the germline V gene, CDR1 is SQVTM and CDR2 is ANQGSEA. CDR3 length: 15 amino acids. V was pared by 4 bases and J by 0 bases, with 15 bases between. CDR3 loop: CSVVKTGQVNTEAFF. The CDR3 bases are TGCAGCGTTGTTAAAACAGGGCAAGTGAACACTGAAGCTTTCTTT.

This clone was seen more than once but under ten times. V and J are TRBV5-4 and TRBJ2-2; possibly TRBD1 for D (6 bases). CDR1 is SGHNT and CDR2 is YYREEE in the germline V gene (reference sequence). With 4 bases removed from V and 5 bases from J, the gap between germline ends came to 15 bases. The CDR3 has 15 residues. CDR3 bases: TGTGCCAGCAGCGGGGCGGCAGGGGAAACCGGGGAGCTGTTTTTT. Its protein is CASSGAAGETGELFF.

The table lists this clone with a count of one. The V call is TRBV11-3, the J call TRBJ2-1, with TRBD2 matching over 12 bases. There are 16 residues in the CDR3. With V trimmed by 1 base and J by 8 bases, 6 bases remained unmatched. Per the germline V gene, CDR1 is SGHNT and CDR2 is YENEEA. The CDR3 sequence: CASSLVSSGGADEQFF. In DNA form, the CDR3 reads TGTGCCAGCAGCTTAGTTTCTAGCGGGGGGGCTGATGAGCAGTTCTTC.

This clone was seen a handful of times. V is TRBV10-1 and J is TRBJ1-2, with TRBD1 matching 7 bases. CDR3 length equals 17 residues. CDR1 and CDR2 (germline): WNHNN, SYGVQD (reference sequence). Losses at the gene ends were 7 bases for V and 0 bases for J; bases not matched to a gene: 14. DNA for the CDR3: TGCGCCAGCAACCCGACGACCGGGACAGATACTAACTATGGCTACACCTTC. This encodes CASNPTTGTDTNYGYTF.

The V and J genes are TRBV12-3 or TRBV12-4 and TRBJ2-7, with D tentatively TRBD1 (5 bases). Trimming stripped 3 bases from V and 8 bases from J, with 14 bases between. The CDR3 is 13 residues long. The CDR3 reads CASSFQDQGKQYF. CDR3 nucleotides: TGTGCCAGCAGTTTTCAGGACCAGGGAAAGCAGTACTTC.

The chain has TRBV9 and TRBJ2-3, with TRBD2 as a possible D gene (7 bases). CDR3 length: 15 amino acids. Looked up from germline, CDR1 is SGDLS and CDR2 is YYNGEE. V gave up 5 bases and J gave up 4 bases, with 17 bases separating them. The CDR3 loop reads CASSGKGGDADTQYF. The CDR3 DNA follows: TGTGCCAGCAGTGGAAAAGGGGGGGACGCAGATACGCAGTATTTT.

Here the CDR3 DNA reads TGTGCCAGCTCACCACTTGTAGACTCTGGGGCCAACGTCCTGACTTTC. Its translation: CASSPLVDSGANVLTF. The V call is TRBV18, the J call TRBJ2-6; D gene ambiguous. With 1 base removed from V and 0 bases from J, the gap between germline ends came to 7 bases. The CDR3 extends over 16 amino acids. CDR1 and CDR2 from the germline V gene are KGHSH and LQKENI.

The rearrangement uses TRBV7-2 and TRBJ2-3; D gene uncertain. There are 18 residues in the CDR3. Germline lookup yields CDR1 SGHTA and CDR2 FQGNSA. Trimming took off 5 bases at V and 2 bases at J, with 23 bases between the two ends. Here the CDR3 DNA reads TGTGCCAGCAGCAGCGCTCGCGGTTGGTCGTTGCTCACAGATACGCAGTATTTT. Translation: CASSSARGWSLLTDTQYF.

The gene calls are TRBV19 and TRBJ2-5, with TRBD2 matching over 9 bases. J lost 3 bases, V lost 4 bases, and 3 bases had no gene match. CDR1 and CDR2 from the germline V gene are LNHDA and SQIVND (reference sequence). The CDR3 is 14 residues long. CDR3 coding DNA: TGTGCCAGTAGTAAAGCGGGAGGCAAAGAGACCCAGTACTTC. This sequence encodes CASSKAGGKETQYF.